Each of the 9 T cell receptor beta chains below was sequenced from the same sample in a study of PD-L1 blockade in urothelial cancer. Regarding time point: pretreatment peripheral blood. Profiled with immunoSEQ multiplex PCR; TCRdb holds only in-frame clones, not every one. The sample carries about 57,000 clones, about four fifths recorded once. This specimen consisted of PBMCs, obtained around atezolizumab (anti-PD-L1) treatment. The source of these receptors is a man in his 70s with urothelial cancer.

The chain is built from TRBV6-5 and TRBJ1-5; 9 bases line up with TRBD1. CDR3 length: 14 residues. Germline V lookup: CDR1 MNHEY, CDR2 SVGAGI. V lost 4 bases to trimming and J lost 5 bases; unmatched junction nucleotides: 3. The CDR3 loop is CASSSGTGYQPQHF. CDR3 bases: TGTGCCAGCAGTTCCGGGACAGGGTATCAGCCCCAGCATTTT.

The V gene is TRBV6-5, the J gene TRBJ1-5; 7 nucleotides line up with TRBD1. V shed 6 bases, J shed 4 bases, and the junction held 3 bases outside the gene matches. Germline V gene lookup returns CDR1 MNHEY and CDR2 SVGAGI. The CDR3 length is 13 residues. The CDR3 region is CASSQQGNQPQHF. The DNA for the CDR3 is TGTGCCAGCAGCCAACAGGGGAATCAGCCCCAGCATTTT.

The chain combines TRBV2 with TRBJ1-2; D uncertain. The germline CDR1 and CDR2 sequences are SNHLY and FYNNEI. The CDR3 has 13 amino acids. The ends were cut back, 6 bases at V and 6 bases at J, with 14 bases in the middle. The CDR3 is CASSLGDHDGYTF. CDR3 coding DNA: TGTGCCAGCAGCCTGGGAGACCATGATGGCTACACCTTC.

The chain recombines TRBV11-1 with TRBJ1-1; tentatively, D is TRBD1 (6 bases). CDR1 and CDR2 (germline): SGHAT, FQDESV (reference sequence). V lost 5 bases, J lost 0 bases, and 13 bases lay in between. CDR3 length: 15 residues. In DNA form, the CDR3 reads TGTGCCAGCAGCCCAAAGACAGGACTGAACACTGAAGCTTTCTTT. Translating it yields CASSPKTGLNTEAFF.

The V call is TRBV5-6, the J call TRBJ2-7, with D tentatively TRBD1 (5 bases). V lost 3 bases to trimming and J lost 4 bases, with 11 bases between them. This CDR3 is 13 amino acids long. Germline assignment: CDR1 SGHDT and CDR2 YYEEEE. This CDR3 is CASSSYQGYEQYF. CDR3 DNA: TGTGCCAGCAGCTCTTATCAGGGATACGAGCAGTACTTC.

The chain employs TRBV27 and TRBJ2-2; 12 nucleotides match TRBD2. Germline V lookup: CDR1 MNHEY, CDR2 SMNVEV (reference sequence). The length of the CDR3 is 15 residues. With 6 bases clipped from V and 6 bases from J, the junction kept 5 bases outside the gene matches. CDR3 loop: CASSKTSGRPGELFF. As DNA, the CDR3 is TGTGCCAGCAGCAAGACTAGCGGGAGACCCGGGGAGCTGTTTTTT.

This CDR3 is CASSQGGGWDTEAFF. CDR3 sequence (DNA): TGTGCCAGCAGCCAAGGGGGGGGCTGGGACACTGAAGCTTTCTTT. The J gene is TRBJ1-1, the V gene TRBV7-3, with D maybe TRBD1 (6 bases). This CDR3 contains 15 residues. The V end was cut by 5 bases, the J end by 3 bases, with 16 bases between. Germline V lookup: CDR1 SGHTA, CDR2 FQGTGA.

The genes are TRBV19 and TRBJ2-2; the D is unclear. This CDR3 contains 15 residues. CDR1 is LNHDA, CDR2 SQIVND, per germline (reference sequence). The V end lost 4 bases, the J end lost 6 bases, and 15 bases lay between the germline ends. CDR3 region: CASSTGTGLAGELFF. In DNA form, the CDR3 reads TGTGCCAGTAGTACCGGCACCGGGTTGGCCGGGGAGCTGTTTTTT.

The chain recombines TRBV7-2 with TRBJ2-5, with 9 bases identical to TRBD1. Germline V gene data show CDR1 as SGHTA and CDR2 as FQGNSA. V was pared by 6 bases and J by 3 bases, with 2 bases of the junction left unmatched. The CDR3 consists of 13 residues. CDR3 coding DNA: TGTGCCAGCAGATGGACAGGGGAAGAGACCCAGTACTTC. Translating it yields CASRWTGEETQYF.